The sequence of this T cell receptor (beta chain) was determined in a study of T cells in Graves' hyperthyroidism and ophthalmopathy. Template material for amplifying TCR beta CDR3 regions consisted of RNA transcripts. The primer set for the first-round RT-PCR of the TCR CDR3 was HTBI. TCRdb reprocessed the multiplex PCR reads with MiXCR, giving one entry per CDR3 protein. The sample includes roughly 570,000 distinct CDR3 sequences, 15% to 18% of them seen just once. This clonotype came up many times. Exclusion followed for patients with uncontrolled infection, other autoimmune disease, pregnancy or lactation. Orbital computed tomography, thyroid ultrasound, serum thyroxine and TRAb, and clinical symptoms together informed the diagnoses. The sequenced sample consisted of blood. The clonotype comes from a woman aged 25 to 45 with Graves' hyperthyroidism.

The DNA of the CDR3 is TGTGCCAGCAGCCGACAGGACGACACAGATACGCAGTATTTT. It encodes CASSRQDDTDTQYF. This sequence joins TRBV7-3 and TRBJ2-3; tentative D call: TRBD1 (6 bases). From germline, CDR1 is SGHTA and CDR2 FQGTGA. The length of the CDR3 is 14 residues. Trimming left V 5 bases short and J 2 bases short, with 11 bases between. Filled out from reference TRBV7-3 and TRBJ2-3, the complete variable domain reads GAGVSQTPSNKVTEKGKYVELRCDPISGHTALYWYRQSLGQGPEFLIYFQGTGAADDSGLPNDRFFAVRPEGSVSTLKIQRTERGDSAVYLCASSRQDDTDTQYFGPGTRLTVL.